The 23 T cell receptor beta chains given below trace back to one sample, sequenced in a study of T cells in Graves' hyperthyroidism and ophthalmopathy. The investigators amplified TCR beta CDR3 regions from RNA transcripts. In the first-round RT-PCR of the TCR CDR3, the HTBI primer set was used. TCRdb processed the multiplex PCR reads anew with MiXCR; each CDR3 protein has one entry. The sample contains hundreds of thousands of distinct CDR3 sequences, approximately 40% of which appear only once. The sequenced sample was blood. The receptors were sampled from a man aged 18-30 years with Graves' hyperthyroidism.

This clonotype was counted many times. This rearrangement joins TRBV12-5 to TRBJ2-2; 10 bases are shared with TRBD1. This CDR3 spans 15 amino acids. V lost 7 bases and J lost 3; bases outside the gene matches: 5. The germline CDR1 and CDR2 sequences are LGHNT and FRNRAP. CDR3 loop: CASATGTGDTGELFF. The CDR3 nucleotides are TGTGCTAGTGCCACCGGGACAGGGGACACCGGGGAGCTGTTTTTT.

The sample holds a few counts of this clonotype. The chain recombines TRBV20-1 with TRBJ2-2; tentative D call: TRBD2 (5 bases). Between the trimmed V and J ends, which lost 6 bases and 3 bases, there was a span of 14 bases. Per the germline V gene, CDR1 is DFQATT and CDR2 is SNEGSKA (reference sequence). The CDR3 contains 14 residues. CDR3 region: CSASYGLHTGELFF. CDR3 DNA sequence: TGCAGTGCCTCCTACGGACTTCACACCGGGGAGCTGTTTTTT.

This clonotype was seen many times. This chain's CDR3 is CSAPVRTGLGYTF. The CDR3 DNA sequence: TGCAGTGCTCCCGTACGGACAGGGTTGGGCTACACCTTC. V gene TRBV20-1 combines with J gene TRBJ1-2; 8 positions match TRBD1. V gave up 5 bases and J gave up 8 bases; unmatched junction bases: 10. CDR3 length: 13 amino acids. Germline V gene data show CDR1 as DFQATT and CDR2 as SNEGSKA (reference sequence).

The chain joins TRBV4-1 to TRBJ2-5, with D possibly being TRBD2 (5 bases). The CDR3 extends over 15 amino acids. V was cut by 1 base and J by 1 base, with 10 bases left in between. Germline loops: CDR1 MGHRA, CDR2 YSYEKL. The CDR3 reads CASSQVEAVQETQYF. The CDR3 DNA reads TGCGCCAGCAGCCAAGTAGAAGCGGTCCAAGAGACCCAGTACTTC.

The chain joins TRBV6-5 to TRBJ1-1; D uncertain. This CDR3 has 18 residues. The germline CDR1 and CDR2 sequences are MNHEY and SVGAGI. V was shortened by 5 bases and J by 0 bases, with 22 bases between the two germline ends. CDR3 nucleotides: TGTGCCAGCAGTCCAACGGGCCCGGGCCCCACCGTGAACACTGAAGCTTTCTTT. Its translation is CASSPTGPGPTVNTEAFF.

This sequence joins TRBV29-1 and TRBJ2-7, with 8 bases identical to TRBD2. CDR3 length equals 11 residues. The germline gives CDR1 SQVTM, CDR2 ANQGSEA. The CDR3 DNA sequence: TGCTCGGGGGGGCGCCGGTACGAGCAGTACTTC. It codes for CSGGRRYEQYF.

V is TRBV10-2 and J is TRBJ2-7; a possible D gene is TRBD2 (7 bases). CDR3 length: 12 amino acids. V was clipped by 8 bases and J by 3 bases, with 11 bases between them. Germline V gene sequence: CDR1 WSHSY, CDR2 SAAADI. The CDR3 DNA sequence: TGCGCCAGCTACAGGGAGGGCTACGAGCAGTACTTC. This translates into CASYREGYEQYF.

This clonotype was observed many times. The chain employs TRBV2 and TRBJ1-5; perhaps TRBD1 as D (5 bases). This CDR3 is 13 amino acids long. V shed 10 bases and J shed 5 bases, with 15 bases lying between them. The germline V gene has CDR1 SNHLY and CDR2 FYNNEI. The CDR3 nucleotides read TGTGCCACCTGGGACGGCGGGGATCAGCCCCAGCATTTT. It yields the protein CATWDGGDQPQHF.

The sample holds a few counts of this clonotype. The chain has TRBV13 and TRBJ2-2, with 8 bases matching TRBD2. This CDR3 is 13 amino acids long. J was trimmed by 6 bases and V by 8 bases; bases with no gene match: 5. Germline V gene data show CDR1 as PRHDT and CDR2 as FYEKMQ (reference sequence). The CDR3 nucleotides are TGTGCCAGCGGGACTAGGGTGGCCGGGGAGCTGTTTTTT. It yields the protein CASGTRVAGELFF.

The chain links TRBV19 to TRBJ1-5; no reliable D call. This CDR3 is 15 amino acids long. CDR1 and CDR2 from the germline V gene are LNHDA and SQIVND (reference sequence). The V end was cut by 4 bases, the J end by 5 bases, with 15 bases between. The CDR3 DNA reads TGTGCCAGTAGTACCCGTGACATCGGGGATCAGCCCCAGCATTTT. This codes for CASSTRDIGDQPQHF.

The sample holds many counts of this clonotype. CDR3 protein: CAASGTNTEAFF. The CDR3 region has the DNA TGTGCCGCGAGCGGGACGAACACTGAAGCTTTCTTT. V gene TRBV9 combines with J gene TRBJ1-1, with D tentatively TRBD1 (5 bases). The germline CDR1 and CDR2 sequences are SGDLS and YYNGEE. There are 12 residues in the CDR3. Trimming took 10 bases from V and 1 from J, leaving 11 bases between them.

The count of this clonotype is one. The chain combines TRBV4-1 with TRBJ1-5; a weak D match, TRBD1 (6 bases). This CDR3 spans 13 amino acids. Germline V gene data show CDR1 as MGHRA and CDR2 as YSYEKL. Trimming stripped 8 bases from V and 9 bases from J, with 17 bases between. CDR3 sequence reads: CASGQGLVPPQHF. The CDR3 DNA follows: TGCGCCAGCGGGCAGGGGCTTGTTCCGCCCCAGCATTTT.

The rearrangement uses TRBV2 and TRBJ2-7; D is possibly TRBD2 (5 bases). This CDR3 has 13 amino acids. V was cut by 4 bases and J by 5 bases, with 12 bases left in between. Germline V gives CDR1 SNHLY, CDR2 FYNNEI. CDR3 residues: CASSGTPTNEQYF. The DNA for the CDR3 is TGTGCCAGCAGTGGTACACCGACTAACGAGCAGTACTTC.

This clonotype has only a few counts. In DNA form, the CDR3 reads TGCGCCAGCAGCTTGTATGGGGTCGGGGATGAAAAACTGTTTTTT. Amino acids: CASSLYGVGDEKLFF. The V call is TRBV5-1, the J call TRBJ1-4; D uncertain. Per germline, CDR1 SGHRS and CDR2 YFSETQ. With 1 base removed from V and 6 bases from J, the gap between germline ends came to 13 bases. This CDR3 comprises 15 residues.

There are a few counts of this clonotype. V usage is TRBV10-3 and J usage is TRBJ2-7, with 7 bases that match TRBD1. V was pared by 4 bases and J by 0 bases, with 6 bases of the junction left unmatched. Per the germline V gene, CDR1 is ENHRY and CDR2 is SYGVKD. The CDR3 loop spans 15 amino acids. Here the CDR3 reads CAISAPTGSSYEQYF. CDR3 in DNA: TGTGCCATCAGTGCCCCGACAGGGAGCTCCTACGAGCAGTACTTC.

The rearrangement joins TRBV5-6 to TRBJ2-7; D may be TRBD2 (7 bases). V gave up 4 bases and J gave up 0 bases, with 17 bases separating them. CDR1 is SGHDT and CDR2 is YYEEEE in the germline V gene. The CDR3 runs 16 residues. CDR3 bases: TGTGCCAGCAGCCCCTGGGGGGGCGGCTTCTCCTACGAGCAGTACTTC. It is translated as CASSPWGGGFSYEQYF.

This clonotype was seen a few times. The V and J genes are TRBV12-3 or TRBV12-4 and TRBJ2-7; D perhaps matches TRBD2 (5 bases). The CDR3 totals 15 residues. Trimming cost V 6 bases and J 2 bases, with 17 bases left between them. DNA for the CDR3: TGTGCCAGCAGCCTCGGGGAAGCGATCCCCTACGAGCAGTACTTC. Translated: CASSLGEAIPYEQYF.

J is TRBJ1-5 and V is TRBV20-1; 12 bases agree with TRBD1. Losses at the gene ends were 0 bases for V and 3 bases for J; bases not matched to a gene: 12. Germline V lookup: CDR1 DFQATT, CDR2 SNEGSKA (reference sequence). The CDR3 covers 19 residues. The CDR3 loop reads CSARDLGTGGNTYNQPQHF. As DNA, the CDR3 is TGCAGTGCTAGAGATCTTGGGACAGGGGGCAACACCTACAATCAGCCCCAGCATTTT.

A remark on this clonotype: It may be a read error: a sequence one base away is much more abundant. This sequence joins TRBV29-1 and TRBJ1-1, with D unclear. Germline V gives CDR1 SQVTM, CDR2 ANQGSEA. The length of the CDR3 is 11 residues. Trimming cost V 4 bases and J 11 bases, with 14 bases left between them. The CDR3 protein is CSVVWSRGAFF. The DNA for the CDR3 is TGCAGCGTTGTATGGTCCCGAGGGGCTTTCTTT. Variable domain in full (rest from reference TRBV29-1 and TRBJ1-1): SAVISQKPSRDICQRGTSLTIQCQVDSQVTMMFWYRQQPGQSLTLIATANQGSEATYESGFVIDKFPISRPNLTFSTLTVSNMSPEDSSIYLCSVVWSRGAFFGQGTRLTVV.

This clonotype has more than one count but fewer than ten. The CDR3 here is CASIMGQLNTEAFF. The CDR3 DNA is TGTGCCAGCATTATGGGACAGTTGAACACTGAAGCTTTCTTT. This rearrangement joins TRBV7-9 to TRBJ1-1; TRBD1 matches at 7 bases. The CDR3 is 14 amino acids. CDR1 and CDR2 from the germline V gene are SEHNR and FQNEAQ (reference sequence). V trimming: 7 bases; J trimming: 0 bases; junction bases outside the gene matches: 5.

This clonotype was observed a handful of times. This chain connects TRBV19 to TRBJ1-5, with D possibly matching TRBD1 (6 bases). Looked up from germline, CDR1 is LNHDA and CDR2 is SQIVND (reference sequence). The CDR3 runs 18 residues. The V gene lost 2 bases and the J gene lost 0 bases, with 17 bases spanning the gap. The CDR3, as DNA: TGTGCCAGTAGTATACGAGGTTCCAGGGGATATAGCAATCAGCCCCAGCATTTT. Protein: CASSIRGSRGYSNQPQHF. The complete variable domain, with remaining parts taken from reference TRBV19 and TRBJ1-5, reads DGGITQSPKYLFRKEGQNVTLSCEQNLNHDAMYWYRQDPGQGLRLIYYSQIVNDFQKGDIAEGYSVSREKKESFPLTVTSAQKNPTAFYLCASSIRGSRGYSNQPQHFGDGTRLSIL.

This clonotype was recorded at least ten times. This chain uses TRBV9 with TRBJ1-1, with D hard to call. Germline lookup yields CDR1 SGDLS and CDR2 YYNGEE. Trimming removed 0 bases at V and 2 bases at J, with 5 bases between. This CDR3 region has 13 residues. CDR3 nucleotide sequence: TGTGCCAGCAGCGTAGTACTAAACACTGAAGCTTTCTTT. As protein: CASSVVLNTEAFF.

The sample holds many counts of this clonotype. CDR3 protein: CASSLETAYEQYF. The CDR3 bases are TGTGCCAGCAGTTTAGAGACAGCCTACGAGCAGTACTTC. J is TRBJ2-7 and V is TRBV12-3 or TRBV12-4, with D tentatively TRBD1 (5 bases). The CDR3 has 13 amino acids. V was shortened by 1 base and J by 2 bases, with 6 bases between the two germline ends.